This TCR beta chain was obtained from a study of blood T cell repertoires in COVID-19. The overall study: Whether acute or convalescent, the COVID-19 samples came from the United States, Italy and Spain.

This CDR3 is built from 16 residues. The V gene's germline CDR1 is MNHEY and CDR2 SMNVEV (reference sequence). Trimming took 5 bases from V and 1 from J; bases not matched to a gene: 8. Generated by immunoSEQ multiplex PCR, the TCRdb table keeps only in-frame clones and is missing some. The table has approximately 130,000 clones, about 76% seen once. The specimen sequenced was peripheral blood. The receptor was derived from an elderly man with acute or convalescent COVID-19. V is TRBV27 and J is TRBJ2-1; 7 nucleotides match TRBD1. The CDR3 DNA reads TGTGCCAGCAGTCCGACCTGGGACAGATCCTACAATGAGCAGTTCTTC. It specifies CASSPTWDRSYNEQFF.